The rows below give T cell receptor beta chains drawn from one sample of a study of T-cell reconstitution after alpha-beta-depleted transplantation in children. MiXCR was run by TCRdb on the PCR reads, yielding one entry per CDR3 protein. The table has about 98,000 distinct CDR3 sequences, less than 25% seen once. Material: PBMCs, obtained before TCRalphabeta/CD19-depleted stem cell transplant. These receptors originate from a boy aged 2-15 years with acute lymphoblastic leukemia, due to receive a stem cell transplant. Both conserved end residues are part of each CDR3. The D gene is left open where the match is weak. Part of the rows lack a size; the others show once, few, many or a class for expanded clones.

V gene: TRBV5-1; D gene: .; J gene: TRBJ2-2; clone size: few; CDR3 protein: CASSERTGYTGELFF; CDR3 DNA: TGCGCCAGCAGCGAGCGTACGGGTTACACCGGGGAGCTGTTTTTT
V gene: TRBV2; D gene: .; J gene: TRBJ1-1; clone size: .; CDR3 protein: CASSEEGRTEAFF; CDR3 DNA: TGTGCCAGCAGTGAAGAGGGACGAACTGAAGCTTTCTTT
V gene: TRBV5-1; D gene: .; J gene: TRBJ1-2; clone size: .; CDR3 protein: CASSLAQNYGYTF; CDR3 DNA: TGCGCCAGCAGCTTGGCCCAGAACTATGGCTACACCTTC
V gene: TRBV20-1; D gene: .; J gene: TRBJ2-2; clone size: .; CDR3 protein: CSATTWGSGELFF; CDR3 DNA: TGCAGTGCCACGACTTGGGGTTCGGGGGAGCTGTTTTTT
V gene: TRBV28; D gene: .; J gene: TRBJ1-5; clone size: large; CDR3 protein: CASSLNKRSFSNQPQHF; CDR3 DNA: TGTGCCAGCAGTTTAAATAAAAGGAGCTTTAGCAATCAGCCCCAGCATTTT
V gene: TRBV11-2; D gene: TRBD2; J gene: TRBJ2-3; clone size: .; CDR3 protein: CASSLDLTSGGARDTQYF; CDR3 DNA: TGTGCCAGCAGCTTAGACCTGACTAGCGGAGGGGCCAGGGATACGCAGTATTTT
V gene: TRBV5-6; D gene: .; J gene: TRBJ2-4; clone size: few; CDR3 protein: CASSLVHGNIQYF; CDR3 DNA: TGTGCCAGCAGCTTGGTTCACGGGAACATTCAGTACTTC
V gene: TRBV12-3/TRBV12-4; D gene: TRBD2; J gene: TRBJ2-2; clone size: few; CDR3 protein: CASSQRGGGELFF; CDR3 DNA: TGTGCCAGCAGTCAACGGGGGGGCGGGGAGCTGTTTTTT
V gene: TRBV12-3/TRBV12-4; D gene: .; J gene: TRBJ2-1; clone size: few; CDR3 protein: CASTSPGVAERQFF; CDR3 DNA: TGTGCCAGCACTTCCCCGGGGGTAGCGGAGAGGCAGTTCTTC
V gene: TRBV7-9; D gene: .; J gene: TRBJ2-7; clone size: .; CDR3 protein: CASSSQGGLSLNEQYF; CDR3 DNA: TGTGCCAGCAGCTCCCAAGGGGGGCTTAGCCTCAACGAGCAGTACTTC
V gene: TRBV6-5; D gene: .; J gene: TRBJ2-1; clone size: few; CDR3 protein: CASSFTRSGGLVNEQFF; CDR3 DNA: TGTGCCAGCAGTTTTACTCGTAGCGGAGGGTTGGTGAATGAGCAGTTCTTC
V gene: TRBV6-2/TRBV6-3; D gene: .; J gene: TRBJ2-7; clone size: few; CDR3 protein: CASSYSDLAYEQYF; CDR3 DNA: TGTGCCAGCAGTTATTCTGACTTAGCCTACGAGCAGTACTTC
V gene: TRBV27; D gene: TRBD2; J gene: TRBJ2-3; clone size: few; CDR3 protein: CASSARTSGGALSTDTQYF; CDR3 DNA: TGTGCCAGCAGTGCCCGGACTAGCGGAGGGGCCCTAAGCACAGATACGCAGTATTTT
V gene: TRBV7-2; D gene: .; J gene: TRBJ2-5; clone size: many; CDR3 protein: CASSLSLYSVQETQYF; CDR3 DNA: TGTGCCAGCAGCTTGTCCCTTTACAGCGTCCAAGAGACCCAGTACTTC
V gene: TRBV12-3/TRBV12-4; D gene: .; J gene: TRBJ2-7; clone size: few; CDR3 protein: CASGYRALTSYEQYF; CDR3 DNA: TGTGCCAGCGGTTATAGAGCCTTGACCTCCTACGAGCAGTACTTC
V gene: TRBV29-1; D gene: .; J gene: TRBJ2-5; clone size: few; CDR3 protein: CSASKETQYF; CDR3 DNA: TGCAGCGCTAGCAAAGAGACCCAGTACTTC
V gene: TRBV29-1; D gene: TRBD2; J gene: TRBJ2-5; clone size: few; CDR3 protein: CSGGLAEGETQYF; CDR3 DNA: TGCAGCGGCGGACTAGCGGAGGGGGAGACCCAGTACTTC
V gene: TRBV20-1; D gene: .; J gene: TRBJ1-2; clone size: .; CDR3 protein: CSASGETAKANYGYTF; CDR3 DNA: TGCAGTGCTAGCGGTGAGACAGCCAAAGCTAACTATGGCTACACCTTC
V gene: TRBV2; D gene: .; J gene: TRBJ2-2; clone size: .; CDR3 protein: CASKDKGDVTGELSF; CDR3 DNA: TGTGCCAGCAAGGATAAAGGAGACGTCACCGGGGAGCTGTCTTTT
V gene: TRBV3-1; D gene: .; J gene: TRBJ1-3; clone size: .; CDR3 protein: CASSPSTAGNTIYF; CDR3 DNA: TGTGCCAGCAGCCCGAGCACGGCTGGAAACACCATATATTTT
V gene: TRBV20-1; D gene: .; J gene: TRBJ2-1; clone size: few; CDR3 protein: CSAGDGDSYNEQFF; CDR3 DNA: TGCAGTGCTGGAGACGGAGACTCCTACAATGAGCAGTTCTTC
V gene: TRBV29-1; D gene: .; J gene: TRBJ2-1; clone size: few; CDR3 protein: CSVVLRYEQFF; CDR3 DNA: TGCAGCGTTGTGCTCAGGTATGAGCAGTTCTTC
V gene: TRBV12-3/TRBV12-4; D gene: .; J gene: TRBJ2-5; clone size: few; CDR3 protein: CASSSPQSMETQYF; CDR3 DNA: TGTGCCAGCAGTTCTCCTCAATCAATGGAGACCCAGTACTTC
V gene: TRBV20-1; D gene: TRBD1; J gene: TRBJ2-7; clone size: few; CDR3 protein: CSARVLTGADEQYF; CDR3 DNA: TGCAGTGCTAGAGTCCTAACAGGGGCCGACGAGCAGTACTTC
V gene: TRBV11-2; D gene: TRBD2; J gene: TRBJ2-2; clone size: .; CDR3 protein: CASSWSSGSTGELFF; CDR3 DNA: TGTGCCAGCAGCTGGTCTAGCGGGAGTACCGGGGAGCTGTTTTTT
V gene: TRBV7-6; D gene: .; J gene: TRBJ2-5; clone size: many; CDR3 protein: CASSPIWETQYF; CDR3 DNA: TGTGCCAGCAGCCCTATTTGGGAGACCCAGTACTTC
V gene: TRBV27; D gene: .; J gene: TRBJ2-1; clone size: few; CDR3 protein: CASSFSRFNVGYNEQFF; CDR3 DNA: TGTGCCAGCAGTTTTTCCCGGTTTAACGTAGGGTACAATGAGCAGTTCTTC
V gene: TRBV19; D gene: .; J gene: TRBJ2-2; clone size: .; CDR3 protein: CASRAQGGYTGELFF; CDR3 DNA: TGTGCCAGTAGGGCACAGGGCGGGTACACCGGGGAGCTGTTTTTT
V gene: TRBV6-4; D gene: TRBD2; J gene: TRBJ2-1; clone size: .; CDR3 protein: CASSELAGEGNEQFF; CDR3 DNA: TGTGCCAGCAGCGAACTAGCGGGAGAGGGCAATGAGCAGTTCTTC
V gene: TRBV11-3; D gene: .; J gene: TRBJ2-2; clone size: once; CDR3 protein: CASSIGPGPTRELFF; CDR3 DNA: TGTGCCAGCAGTATAGGGCCTGGACCCACCAGGGAGCTGTTTTTT
V gene: TRBV7-8; D gene: .; J gene: TRBJ2-7; clone size: many; CDR3 protein: CASSLEGSEQYF; CDR3 DNA: TGTGCCAGCAGCTTAGAGGGGTCGGAGCAGTACTTC